The next 20 T cell receptor beta chains were all read from a single sample in a study of control samples from healthy donors and cancer patients. The repertoire was sequenced with immunoSEQ multiplex PCR; TCRdb's copy has only in-frame clones and lacks some. The sample holds some 120,000 clones; less than 90% are singletons and the top ten take around 1.8%. The sample taken for sequencing was blood. These receptors were obtained from a man between 18 and 35 years old in good health.

The chain carries TRBV6-6 and TRBJ1-3; the D gene is possibly TRBD1 (6 bases). CDR3 size: 15 residues. V was trimmed by 0 bases and J by 1 base, leaving 7 bases between them. Looked up from germline, CDR1 is MNHNY and CDR2 is SVGAGI (reference sequence). Here the CDR3 reads CASSYSTGSGNTIYF. The CDR3 DNA is TGTGCCAGCAGTTACTCGACAGGATCTGGAAACACCATATATTTT.

This clone was observed once. This chain connects TRBV27 to TRBJ1-5; D uncertain. Germline V gives CDR1 MNHEY, CDR2 SMNVEV (reference sequence). This CDR3 is built from 14 residues. The V end was cut by 2 bases, the J end by 9 bases, with 14 bases between. The CDR3 coding sequence is TGTGCCAGCAGTTTAATGAGTCCTTATCGGCCCCAGCATTTT. This encodes CASSLMSPYRPQHF.

CDR3 sequence reads: CASSVTGTENEKLFF. CDR3 nucleotide sequence: TGTGCCAGCAGCGTGACCGGGACGGAAAATGAAAAACTGTTTTTT. This sequence joins TRBV9 and TRBJ1-4; D perhaps matches TRBD1 (5 bases). Germline V gene sequence: CDR1 SGDLS, CDR2 YYNGEE. The V gene lost 2 bases and the J gene lost 5 bases, with 13 bases spanning the gap. This CDR3 contains 15 residues.

This chain joins TRBV6-5 and TRBJ1-1; D ambiguous. V dropped 0 bases and J dropped 6 bases, with 11 bases sitting between them. Germline CDR1 reads MNHEY; CDR2 reads SVGAGI. The CDR3 runs 14 residues. For the CDR3, the DNA is TGTGCCAGCAGTTACTCGAGGATTGTCGCTGAAGCTTTCTTT. Protein: CASSYSRIVAEAFF.

The rearrangement joins TRBV28 to TRBJ1-4; no definite D call. Germline CDR1 is MDHEN and CDR2 is SYDVKM. The CDR3 runs to 11 residues. Trimming pared 5 bases from V and 11 bases from J, leaving 9 bases between. CDR3 sequence reads: CASSGLPKLFF. The CDR3 DNA reads as TGTGCCAGCAGTGGGCTCCCGAAACTGTTTTTT.

CDR3 nucleotides: TGCGCCAGCAGCACCGGGCCACAGGGGAACGAGCAGTACTTC. Protein product: CASSTGPQGNEQYF. The chain employs TRBV10-1 and TRBJ2-7; 7 bases are shared with TRBD1. Germline lookup yields CDR1 WNHNN and CDR2 SYGVQD (reference sequence). This CDR3 is built from 14 residues. The trim removed 6 bases at V and 5 bases at J, leaving 10 bases unmatched.

This clone was seen a single time. The chain is built from TRBV9 and TRBJ1-1, with 7 bases fitting TRBD1. This CDR3 has 15 residues. V trimming: 1 base; J trimming: 4 bases; junction bases outside the gene matches: 7. Germline CDR1 is SGDLS and CDR2 is YYNGEE. This CDR3 is CASSVQTGLSTEAFF. The CDR3 DNA follows: TGTGCCAGCAGCGTACAGACAGGGTTGAGCACTGAAGCTTTCTTT. Drawing the rest from reference TRBV9 and TRBJ1-1, the complete variable domain is DSGVTQTPKHLITATGQRVTLRCSPRSGDLSVYWYQQSLDQGLQFLIQYYNGEERAKGNILERFSAQQFPDLHSELNLSSLELGDSALYFCASSVQTGLSTEAFFGQGTRLTVV.

V and J are TRBV6-5 and TRBJ2-7; D is tentatively TRBD1 or TRBD2 (5 bases each). CDR1 is MNHEY and CDR2 is SVGAGI in the germline V gene. CDR3 length: 14 residues. Deletions cut 9 bases from V and 4 bases from J, with 19 bases between. CDR3: CASSNRGILYEQYF. In DNA, the CDR3 is TGTGCCAGTTCTAACCGGGGCATTTTGTACGAGCAGTACTTC.

The rearrangement uses TRBV2 and TRBJ1-6; no firm D call. Trimming stripped 4 bases from V and 6 bases from J, with 19 bases between. CDR1 and CDR2 from the germline V gene are SNHLY and FYNNEI. The CDR3 is 17 amino acids. CDR3 in amino acids: CASSGLDGKLTNSPLHF. For the CDR3, the DNA is TGTGCCAGCAGTGGATTAGATGGCAAGCTTACTAATTCACCCCTCCACTTT.

The CDR3 region has the DNA TGTGCCAGCAAAACAGGACTGGAGAACTATGGCTACACCTTC. This encodes CASKTGLENYGYTF. The genes are TRBV6-6 and TRBJ1-2; D possibly corresponds to TRBD1 (5 bases). Trimming took off 7 bases at V and 2 bases at J, with 14 bases between the two ends. Germline lookup yields CDR1 MNHNY and CDR2 SVGAGI (reference sequence). The CDR3 has 14 residues.

This clone has just a few counts. Relative to the germline gene, one junction end is altered; a read error may explain this. CDR3 sequence reads: CARSLWRLAETDTQYF. In DNA form, the CDR3 reads TGTGCCAGAAGCTTGTGGCGACTAGCGGAGACAGATACGCAGTATTTT. This chain joins TRBV11-2 and TRBJ2-3; 9 bases are shared with TRBD2. Germline V lookup: CDR1 SGHAT, CDR2 FQNNGV. The CDR3 runs 16 residues.

This chain connects TRBV10-3 to TRBJ1-6; TRBD1 aligns across 9 bases. The CDR3 is made up of 17 amino acids. V dropped 4 bases and J dropped 8; count of bases not matched to a gene: 12. Germline V gene lookup returns CDR1 ENHRY and CDR2 SYGVKD. The CDR3 DNA reads TGTGCCATCAGTGGAGGCCCGGACAGGGGTTTGTATTCACCCCTCCACTTT. Its protein is CAISGGPDRGLYSPLHF.

The chain employs TRBV7-9 and TRBJ2-2; 9 positions agree with TRBD1. CDR1 and CDR2 (germline): SEHNR, FQNEAQ (reference sequence). CDR3 size: 16 residues. V shed 2 bases, J shed 3 bases, and the junction held 4 bases outside the gene matches. The CDR3 DNA is TGTGCCAGCAGCTTAAGGACAGGGGCATACACCGGGGAGCTGTTTTTT. Amino acid sequence: CASSLRTGAYTGELFF.

On this clone: The sample holds other DNA sequences that translate to the same CDR3. J is TRBJ1-5 and V is TRBV27; 10 bases agree with TRBD1. Germline lookup yields CDR1 MNHEY and CDR2 SMNVEV (reference sequence). Unmatched junction bases numbered 2, after V lost 3 bases and J lost 3 bases. This CDR3 is 15 amino acids long. Here the CDR3 reads CASSFGTGVNQPQHF. In DNA, the CDR3 is TGTGCCAGCAGTTTCGGGACAGGGGTCAATCAGCCCCAGCATTTT.

The chain links TRBV5-1 to TRBJ2-3, with 9 bases identical to TRBD2. Germline CDR1 and CDR2: SGHRS and YFSETQ. The CDR3 runs 16 residues. With 4 bases clipped from V and 1 base from J, the junction kept 7 bases outside the gene matches. CDR3 nucleotides: TGCGCCAGCAGCGCAACCGGGACTAGCCGCACAGATACGCAGTATTTT. This sequence encodes CASSATGTSRTDTQYF.

The V call is TRBV19, the J call TRBJ1-1, with a tentative D call TRBD1 (6 bases). The CDR3 has 12 amino acids. Trimming took off 10 bases at V and 4 bases at J, with 13 bases between the two ends. Germline V gives CDR1 LNHDA, CDR2 SQIVND (reference sequence). The CDR3 DNA reads TGTGCCACTTGGGGGGGGCCCACTGAAGCTTTCTTT. Residues: CATWGGPTEAFF.

This chain connects TRBV7-9 to TRBJ1-4; D not resolved. CDR3 size: 15 residues. V lost 0 bases, J lost 4 bases, and 9 bases lay in between. Germline V gives CDR1 SEHNR, CDR2 FQNEAQ (reference sequence). In DNA form, the CDR3 reads TGTGCCAGCAGCTTAGCTCGGACGATTAATGAAAAACTGTTTTTT. The encoded protein is CASSLARTINEKLFF.

The chain couples TRBV11-2 to TRBJ1-2, with D unresolved. V shed 0 bases and J shed 0 bases, with 8 bases lying between them. The CDR3 runs to 15 residues. Germline lookup yields CDR1 SGHAT and CDR2 FQNNGV. The CDR3 bases are TGTGCCAGCAGCTTAGAGGGCAGTCCTAACTATGGCTACACCTTC. Its protein is CASSLEGSPNYGYTF.

In DNA, the CDR3 is TGTGCCAGCAGTATCACAGTTAAAGCTGACACCATATATTTT. It encodes CASSITVKADTIYF. The V call is TRBV27, the J call TRBJ1-3, with unresolved D. The V and J ends lost 5 bases and 8 bases respectively, with 16 bases between them. Per germline, CDR1 MNHEY and CDR2 SMNVEV (reference sequence). The CDR3 runs to 14 residues.

As DNA, the CDR3 is TGTGCCAGCAGTTTTTTCCCGGAAGCTTTCTTT. Translation: CASSFFPEAFF. V gene TRBV12-3 or TRBV12-4 combines with J gene TRBJ1-1; the D is unclear. V lost 3 bases, J lost 8 bases, and 7 bases lay in between. CDR3 length: 11 residues.